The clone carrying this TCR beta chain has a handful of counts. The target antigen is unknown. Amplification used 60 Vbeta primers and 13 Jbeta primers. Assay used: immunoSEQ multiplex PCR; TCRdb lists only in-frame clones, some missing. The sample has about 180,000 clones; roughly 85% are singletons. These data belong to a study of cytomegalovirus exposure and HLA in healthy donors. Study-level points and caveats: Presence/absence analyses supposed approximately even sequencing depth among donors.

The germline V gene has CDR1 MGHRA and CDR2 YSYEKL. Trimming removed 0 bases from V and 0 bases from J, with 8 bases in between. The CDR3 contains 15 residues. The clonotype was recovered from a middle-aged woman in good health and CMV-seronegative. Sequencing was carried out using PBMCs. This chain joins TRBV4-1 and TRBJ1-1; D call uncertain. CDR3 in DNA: TGCGCCAGCAGCCAAGAAGTGGGAGTGAACACTGAAGCTTTCTTT. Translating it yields CASSQEVGVNTEAFF.